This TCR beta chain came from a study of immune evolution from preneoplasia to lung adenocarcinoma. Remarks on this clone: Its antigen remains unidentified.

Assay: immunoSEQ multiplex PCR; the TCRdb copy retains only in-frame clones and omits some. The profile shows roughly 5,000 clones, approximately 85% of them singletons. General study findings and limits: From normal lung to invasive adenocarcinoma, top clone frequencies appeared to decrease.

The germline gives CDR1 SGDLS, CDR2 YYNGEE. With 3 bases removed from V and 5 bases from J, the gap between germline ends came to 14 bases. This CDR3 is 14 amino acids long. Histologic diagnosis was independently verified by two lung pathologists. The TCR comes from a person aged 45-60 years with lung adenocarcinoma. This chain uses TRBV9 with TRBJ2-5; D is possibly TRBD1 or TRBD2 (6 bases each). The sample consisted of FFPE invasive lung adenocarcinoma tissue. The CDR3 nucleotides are TGTGCCAGCAGCGCCAGGGGTGGAGGGGAGACCCAGTACTTC. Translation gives CASSARGGGETQYF. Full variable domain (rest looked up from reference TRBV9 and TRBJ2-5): DSGVTQTPKHLITATGQRVTLRCSPRSGDLSVYWYQQSLDQGLQFLIQYYNGEERAKGNILERFSAQQFPDLHSELNLSSLELGDSALYFCASSARGGGETQYFGPGTRLLVL.